Presented here are 26 T cell receptor beta chains from one specimen sequenced in a study of blood T cells in healthy people across ages. The authors ran a second PCR of about 6 to 12 cycles using a sample-barcoded 5' primer and a J-beta primer mix. TCRdb passed the 5' RACE reads through MiXCR, listing each CDR3 protein once. The sample holds about 1.7 million distinct CDR3 sequences; over 25% are singletons and the top ten take less than 9.5%. The source material was blood. The receptor set was obtained from a woman in her twenties or thirties in good health.

The chain combines TRBV12-3 or TRBV12-4 with TRBJ2-2; possible D gene TRBD2, 5 bases. Trimming removed 3 bases from V and 1 base from J, with 9 bases in between. The CDR3 loop spans 15 amino acids. CDR3 sequence reads: CASSFGRRNTGELFF. The CDR3 nucleotides read TGTGCCAGCAGTTTTGGGAGAAGGAACACCGGGGAGCTGTTTTTT.

The rearrangement links TRBV20-1 to TRBJ2-1; 10 bases align to TRBD2. The CDR3 is made up of 18 amino acids. V shed 1 base and J 10 bases; nucleotides not matched to a gene: 19. CDR1 and CDR2 from the germline V gene are DFQATT and SNEGSKA (reference sequence). CDR3 amino acids: CSARGETSGPLASPEQFF. The DNA for the CDR3 is TGCAGTGCTAGAGGCGAGACTAGCGGGCCCCTAGCCTCTCCGGAGCAGTTCTTC.

There are a few counts of this clonotype. V and J are TRBV6-5 and TRBJ2-7, with D perhaps TRBD1 or TRBD2 (5 bases each). This CDR3 comprises 15 residues. From germline, CDR1 is MNHEY and CDR2 SVGAGI. V shed 6 bases and J shed 0 bases, with 15 bases lying between them. CDR3 DNA: TGTGCCAGCAGCCCTAGGGCAGGGACCTCCTACGAGCAGTACTTC. Encoded protein: CASSPRAGTSYEQYF.

This clonotype was picked up many times. The chain has TRBV20-1 and TRBJ2-3, with 13 bases lining up with TRBD2. Germline assignment: CDR1 DFQATT and CDR2 SNEGSKA (reference sequence). The V gene end was trimmed by 6 bases and the J gene end by 2 bases; junction bases not matched to a gene: 8. CDR3 size: 16 residues. CDR3 bases: TGCAGTGCACGGGGACTAGCGGGGACCAACACAGATACGCAGTATTTT. The encoded protein is CSARGLAGTNTDTQYF.

The rearrangement uses TRBV21-1 and TRBJ2-1; the table's D gene call, TRBD2, was not cross checked with the DNA. TRBV21-1 is listed as a pseudogene. This CDR3 spans 17 amino acids. CDR3 sequence: CVSSTDYPWGSYNEQFF. CDR3 nucleotides: TGTGTCAGCAGCACCGACTATCCTTGGGGCTCCTACAATGAGCAGTTCTTC.

As regards this clonotype: This could be a read error, since a much larger clone is one nucleotide away. The CDR3: CASQGGFEQFF. The CDR3 DNA is TGTGCCAGTCAGGGGGGGTTTGAGCAGTTCTTC. The chain has TRBV6-5 and TRBJ2-1; either TRBD1 or TRBD2 may supply D (7 bases each). This CDR3 comprises 11 residues. The V end was cut by 9 bases, the J end by 9 bases, with 12 bases between. Germline V lookup: CDR1 MNHEY, CDR2 SVGAGI.

This clonotype was recorded at least ten times. The rearrangement links TRBV6-5 to TRBJ2-1, with D possibly called TRBD1 or TRBD2 (5 bases each). CDR1 is MNHEY, CDR2 SVGAGI, per germline. Between the trimmed V and J ends, which lost 0 bases and 5 bases, there was a span of 8 bases. The CDR3 contains 14 residues. The CDR3 DNA follows: TGTGCCAGCAGTTACTCCGGGGCGAACAATGAGCAGTTCTTC. Amino acids: CASSYSGANNEQFF.

This chain uses TRBV5-4 with TRBJ2-7; 9 bases match TRBD2. With 3 bases clipped from V and 7 bases from J, the junction kept 8 bases outside the gene matches. Looked up from germline, CDR1 is SGHNT and CDR2 is YYREEE (reference sequence). The CDR3 has 14 residues. CDR3 in amino acids: CASSSPAGGREQYF. In nucleotides, the CDR3 is TGTGCCAGCAGCTCACCGGCGGGGGGGCGAGAGCAGTACTTC. The entire variable domain, with the rest obtained from reference TRBV5-4 and TRBJ2-7, is as follows: ETGVTQSPTHLIKTRGQQVTLRCSSQSGHNTVSWYQQALGQGPQFIFQYYREEENGRGNFPPRFSGLQFPNYSSELNVNALELDDSALYLCASSSPAGGREQYFGPGTRLTVT.

This clonotype was detected only a few times. The genes are TRBV3-1 and TRBJ2-1; no clear D. This CDR3 has 11 amino acids. Germline loops: CDR1 LGHDT, CDR2 YNNKEL (reference sequence). Trimming left V 5 bases short and J 10 bases short, with 9 bases between. CDR3 sequence reads: CASSNFREQFF. The CDR3 bases are TGTGCCAGCAGCAACTTTCGGGAGCAGTTCTTC.

This clonotype occurred a few times. The chain is built from TRBV10-3 and TRBJ2-3; D ambiguous. Germline V gene data show CDR1 as ENHRY and CDR2 as SYGVKD. The CDR3 is made up of 13 amino acids. V was trimmed by 2 bases and J by 5 bases, leaving 8 bases between them. DNA of the CDR3: TGTGCCATCAGTGAGCCACCTATAGATACGCAGTATTTT. Translating gives CAISEPPIDTQYF.

This clonotype occurred a few times. The chain joins TRBV12-3 or TRBV12-4 to TRBJ2-3; 9 nucleotides match TRBD1. This CDR3 contains 15 residues. With 3 bases clipped from V and 5 bases from J, the junction kept 6 bases outside the gene matches. CDR3 coding DNA: TGTGCCAGCAGTTTCACACAGGGGGCTGGAGATACGCAGTATTTT. This codes for CASSFTQGAGDTQYF.

The V gene is TRBV12-3 or TRBV12-4, the J gene TRBJ2-1; TRBD2 might be the D (6 bases). Trimming left V 3 bases short and J 10 bases short, with 13 bases between. The CDR3 spans 13 residues. CDR3: CASSFAGRGEQFF. The CDR3 DNA sequence: TGTGCCAGCAGTTTTGCGGGGAGAGGGGAGCAGTTCTTC.

V gene TRBV5-1 combines with J gene TRBJ1-2; D not certain. In germline, CDR1 is SGHRS, CDR2 YFSETQ. V was trimmed by 4 bases and J by 2 bases, leaving 12 bases between them. This CDR3 contains 14 residues. This CDR3 is CASSPLKANYGYTF. The DNA of the CDR3 is TGCGCCAGCAGCCCCCTGAAGGCAAACTATGGCTACACCTTC.

This chain uses TRBV6-5 with TRBJ2-4; D possibly corresponds to TRBD1 (5 bases). Germline values: CDR1 MNHEY, CDR2 SVGAGI. CDR3 size: 14 residues. V lost 5 bases and J 3 bases, leaving 11 bases between the germline ends. CDR3 bases: TGTGCCAGCAGTCCAGACAGACGCAAAAACATTCAGTACTTC. This encodes CASSPDRRKNIQYF.

Remarks on this clonotype: A much larger clonotype is one base distant, so this may be a read error. The V gene is TRBV18, the J gene TRBJ2-7; a possible D gene is TRBD2 (6 bases). The CDR3 covers 14 residues. Germline CDR1 KGHSH, CDR2 LQKENI. V was trimmed by 10 bases and J by 2 bases, leaving 18 bases between them. CDR3 protein: CANSGDGFTYEQYF. The CDR3 coding sequence is TGTGCCAACTCGGGGGACGGTTTCACCTACGAGCAGTACTTC. Combining the CDR3 with reference TRBV18 and TRBJ2-7 gives the whole variable domain NAGVMQNPRHLVRRRGQEARLRCSPMKGHSHVYWYRQLPEEGLKFMVYLQKENIIDESGMPKERFSAEFPKEGPSILRIQQVVRGDSAAYFCANSGDGFTYEQYFGPGTRLTVT.

This clonotype has a count of ten or more. The junction and the germline gene differ at one end; a read error may be behind it. This chain joins TRBV5-1 and TRBJ1-1, with D possibly matching TRBD1 (5 bases). CDR1 is SGHRS, CDR2 YFSETQ, per germline. The CDR3 loop spans 15 amino acids. CDR3 amino acids: CASSLAQGRGTEAFF. CDR3 nucleotide sequence: TGTGCCAGCAGTTTAGCGCAGGGTAGGGGAACTGAAGCTTTCTTT.

This clonotype has only one observation. This sequence joins TRBV2 and TRBJ1-1; 9 nucleotides line up with TRBD1. CDR3 length equals 14 residues. The V gene's germline CDR1 is SNHLY and CDR2 FYNNEI. Losses at the gene ends were 6 bases for V and 3 bases for J; bases not matched to a gene: 5. The CDR3 is CASSLDRGHTEAFF. In DNA form, the CDR3 reads TGTGCCAGCAGCCTGGACAGGGGCCACACTGAAGCTTTCTTT. The whole variable domain, remainder taken from reference TRBV2 and TRBJ1-1, is EPEVTQTPSHQVTQMGQEVILRCVPISNHLYFYWYRQILGQKVEFLVSFYNNEISEKSEIFDDQFSVERPDGSNFTLKIRSTKLEDSAMYFCASSLDRGHTEAFFGQGTRLTVV.

On this clonotype: A read error may be the cause here, since a much bigger clone is one base away. The chain combines TRBV9 with TRBJ1-2, with 10 bases fitting TRBD1. This CDR3 is 14 amino acids long. Germline values: CDR1 SGDLS, CDR2 YYNGEE. The CDR3: CAGSVGTGVYGYTF. The CDR3 DNA follows: TGTGCCGGCAGCGTCGGGACAGGGGTTTATGGCTACACCTTC. Full variable domain (rest looked up from reference TRBV9 and TRBJ1-2): DSGVTQTPKHLITATGQRVTLRCSPRSGDLSVYWYQQSLDQGLQFLIQYYNGEERAKGNILERFSAQQFPDLHSELNLSSLELGDSALYFCAGSVGTGVYGYTFGSGTRLTVV.

This clonotype showed up just a few times. The chain recombines TRBV20-1 with TRBJ2-5; 9 bases match TRBD2. The germline V gene encodes CDR1 DFQATT and CDR2 SNEGSKA (reference sequence). Losses at the gene ends were 0 bases for V and 11 bases for J; bases not matched to a gene: 10. The CDR3 runs to 14 residues. CDR3: CSARDLIAGAEQYF. CDR3 sequence (DNA): TGCAGTGCTAGAGATCTTATAGCGGGAGCTGAGCAGTACTTC.

The J gene is TRBJ2-4, the V gene TRBV4-1; 7 nucleotides agree with TRBD1. The V segment lost 0 bases and the J segment 13 bases; nucleotides outside the gene matches: 12. The CDR3 has 15 residues. Germline CDR1 MGHRA, CDR2 YSYEKL. The chain's CDR3 is CASSQDYRGNQPQYF. Written as DNA, the CDR3 is TGCGCCAGCAGCCAAGATTACAGGGGCAATCAGCCCCAGTACTTC.

With regard to this clonotype: A read error may be the cause here, since a much bigger clone is one base away. The CDR3 reads CASSLTGQGNLKETQFF. The CDR3 nucleotides read TGTGCCAGCAGTTTGACTGGACAGGGGAACCTCAAAGAGACCCAGTTCTTC. The chain couples TRBV6-5 to TRBJ2-1; 9 nucleotides line up with TRBD1. The CDR3 runs to 17 residues. Germline values: CDR1 MNHEY, CDR2 SVGAGI. J gave up 13 bases and V 4 bases, and 20 bases lay outside the gene matches.

The chain carries TRBV28 and TRBJ2-5; no clear D gene. V lost 9 bases, J lost 0 bases, and 17 bases lay in between. The CDR3 sequence is 15 residues long. In germline, CDR1 is MDHEN, CDR2 SYDVKM. The CDR3, as DNA: TGTGCCAGTATACCAGGTGGTCAAAACCAAGAGACCCAGTACTTC. Its translation: CASIPGGQNQETQYF. The full variable domain, its missing parts supplied by reference TRBV28 and TRBJ2-5, is DVKVTQSSRYLVKRTGEKVFLECVQDMDHENMFWYRQDPGLGLRLIYFSYDVKMKEKGDIPEGYSVSREKKERFSLILESASTNQTSMYLCASIPGGQNQETQYFGPGTRLLVL.

The chain carries TRBV12-3 or TRBV12-4 and TRBJ1-1; D is undetermined. With 2 bases removed from V and 5 bases from J, the gap between germline ends came to 12 bases. CDR3 length equals 14 residues. CDR3 nucleotide sequence: TGTGCCAGCAGTTTAAGAAGAGGGAGAACTGAAGCTTTCTTT. It encodes CASSLRRGRTEAFF.

This clonotype came up a few times. DNA for the CDR3: TGTGCCAGCACCCCTCAGGGGGCCCCCTACAATGAGCAGTTCTTC. Protein product: CASTPQGAPYNEQFF. The chain has TRBV6-6 and TRBJ2-1, with 8 nucleotides matching TRBD1. From germline, CDR1 is MNHNY and CDR2 SVGAGI (reference sequence). The CDR3 runs to 15 residues. J gave up 2 bases and V 7 bases, and 7 bases lay outside the gene matches.

Here the CDR3 DNA reads TGCGCCAGCAGCTTGTTTAGTCGGAACTACAATGAGCAGTACTTC. Protein sequence: CASSLFSRNYNEQYF. The chain carries TRBV5-1 and TRBJ2-1; D call uncertain. The J call may be mistaken, given a closer DNA end match to TRBJ2-7. The CDR3 length is 15 residues. Germline assignment: CDR1 SGHRS and CDR2 YFSETQ.

This clonotype appeared a few times. J is TRBJ1-4 and V is TRBV4-1; 7 nucleotides match TRBD1. The V gene end was trimmed by 1 base and the J gene end by 8 bases; junction bases not matched to a gene: 7. Germline V gene sequence: CDR1 MGHRA, CDR2 YSYEKL. CDR3 size: 15 residues. The CDR3 is CASSQGGQIVEKLFF. CDR3 DNA: TGCGCCAGCAGCCAAGGGGGACAGATTGTCGAAAAACTGTTTTTT.